This TCR beta chain was sequenced in a study of CD8 T cells in Susac syndrome. Reverse transcription of 0.5 to 1 ug RNA was performed with random hexamers. In TCRdb, the immunoSEQ multiplex PCR reads were re-called with MiXCR into one record per CDR3 protein. The sample includes fewer than 95,000 distinct CDR3 sequences, about 95% of them seen just once. The CDR3 totals 14 residues. Germline CDR1 SQVTM, CDR2 ANQGSEA. The V gene lost 6 bases and the J gene lost 2 bases, with 11 bases spanning the gap. V usage is TRBV29-1 and J usage is TRBJ2-6; D might be TRBD1 (5 bases). Sequencing input: CD8+ T cells from PBMCs. This TCR came from a human donor with Susac syndrome. CDR3 residues: CSVADRTGANVLTF. Written as DNA, the CDR3 is TGCAGCGTCGCCGACAGAACTGGGGCCAACGTCCTGACTTTC.